These T cell receptor beta chains were read from a single sample in a study of blood T cell repertoires in COVID-19. Sequencing used immunoSEQ multiplex PCR; TCRdb keeps in-frame clones, though not all of them. Altogether 150,000 to 180,000 clones are present, roughly 78% being singletons, with the ten largest covering about 1.8%. Sequencing was done on a sample of peripheral blood. The source of these receptors is a man aged 80 or over with acute or convalescent COVID-19. Each CDR3 is given with its conserved first and last residue. Each record gives: V gene, D gene, J gene, CDR3 protein. The D gene is left open where the match is weak.

TRBV12-3/TRBV12-4	NA	TRBJ2-1	CASSLRFHEQFF
TRBV6-5	TRBD1	TRBJ1-1	CASSYTGGNTEAFF
TRBV24-1	TRBD1	TRBJ2-6	CATSDPTGLGANVLTF
TRBV7-2	NA	TRBJ2-2	CARLMSGELFF
TRBV19	TRBD2	TRBJ2-5	CASSYQRGAGETQYF
TRBV3-1/TRBV3-2	TRBD1	TRBJ1-2	CASSHPGQDYGYTF
TRBV6-5	NA	TRBJ1-1	CASSRREENTEAFF
TRBV27	TRBD1	TRBJ2-5	CASSLSQGAETQYF
TRBV5-1	TRBD2	TRBJ2-2	CASSLTSGGAGTGELFF
TRBV2	NA	TRBJ1-3	CASSEALVGRNTIYF
TRBV5-1	NA	TRBJ2-5	CASSLTVAGLSETQYF
TRBV2	NA	TRBJ1-2	CASSERAGGYGYTF
TRBV12-3/TRBV12-4	NA	TRBJ1-2	CASSQGPGYTF
TRBV7-2	TRBD1	TRBJ1-4	CASSAMGQGGEKLFF
TRBV19	NA	TRBJ1-1	CASRTGELEAFF
TRBV30	TRBD2	TRBJ2-7	CAWGQLAGVSEQYF
TRBV10-3	NA	TRBJ2-3	CAIREWGGASDTQYF
TRBV9	NA	TRBJ2-2	CASSVEVGGPSTGELFF
TRBV29-1	TRBD1	TRBJ1-6	CSVQQGPDSPLHF
TRBV6-5	NA	TRBJ2-3	CASSLLGGGTDTQYF
TRBV28	TRBD1	TRBJ2-5	CASSRQGYQETQYF
TRBV6-5	TRBD1	TRBJ1-2	CASRRRGQGLGGYTF
TRBV5-1	TRBD1	TRBJ1-4	CASSLPGQPNEKLFF
TRBV19	NA	TRBJ1-4	CASSRDTATNEKLFF
TRBV6-1	NA	TRBJ2-1	CASSEIGRANEQFF
TRBV30	NA	TRBJ2-5	CAWSSSRNSVQETQYF
TRBV25-1	TRBD1	TRBJ1-5	CASSESGQGGNQPQHF
TRBV6-6	NA	TRBJ2-3	CASNLQVSTDTQYF
TRBV10-3	TRBD2	TRBJ2-3	CAISESSSGGDADTQYF
TRBV19	NA	TRBJ2-3	CASSSWDPTRDTQYF
TRBV4-2	NA	TRBJ2-7	CASSQGGSGYEQYF
TRBV6-2/TRBV6-3	NA	TRBJ2-6	CASSGQSSGANVLTF
TRBV5-4	TRBD1	TRBJ2-2	CASKHNRDRENTGELFF
TRBV28	TRBD1	TRBJ1-6	CASSGGGGGQNSPLHF
TRBV7-2	TRBD1	TRBJ2-1	CASSRSGQGHNEQFF
TRBV4-3	NA	TRBJ1-2	CASSQEGSGAGYTF
TRBV6-5	TRBD1	TRBJ1-4	CASRATGVTNEKLFF
TRBV7-9	NA	TRBJ1-2	CASSSSGSHYGYTF
TRBV6-2/TRBV6-3	NA	TRBJ1-5	CASSGTAGALFNQPQHF
TRBV7-2	TRBD1	TRBJ1-6	CASSSRDSFSPLHF
TRBV7-2	NA	TRBJ2-1	CASNPFGHRDNEQFF
TRBV6-2/TRBV6-3	TRBD1	TRBJ2-5	CASSPRDRSKETQYF
TRBV5-4	NA	TRBJ2-1	CASSPSSEHNEQFF
TRBV7-3	TRBD1	TRBJ2-7	CASSPGTGRSSYEQYF
TRBV10-3	NA	TRBJ1-1	CAISEGAAEAFF
TRBV5-6	TRBD2	TRBJ2-3	CASSLERGSTDTQYF
TRBV7-2	TRBD2	TRBJ2-5	CASSLGTSGGGETQYF
TRBV6-2/TRBV6-3	NA	TRBJ1-2	CASSYSSTIYGYTF
TRBV5-1	TRBD1	TRBJ2-1	CASSVGQGVNNEQFF
TRBV5-4	TRBD1	TRBJ2-5	CASSLTGVETQYF
TRBV19	NA	TRBJ1-2	CASSTLTGDYGYTF
TRBV5-5	NA	TRBJ1-5	CASSPRSGGGGQPQHF
TRBV6-1	NA	TRBJ1-2	CASSDQASYGYTF
TRBV11-2	NA	TRBJ1-2	CASSLGSYGYTF
TRBV7-2	NA	TRBJ2-4	CASSSRQDGRNIQYF
TRBV5-1	TRBD2	TRBJ2-1	CASSGAPGLAGNGEQFF
TRBV5-4	TRBD2	TRBJ2-1	CASSLGGLAVYNEQFF
TRBV11-3	TRBD1	TRBJ1-1	CASSRGTGALERNTEAFF
TRBV11-2	NA	TRBJ1-1	CASSLTENTEAFF
TRBV25-1	NA	TRBJ1-4	CASSDLGGTNEKLFF